The count of the clone carrying this T cell receptor (beta chain) is one. The antigen remains undetermined. The data were obtained in a study of cytomegalovirus exposure and HLA in healthy donors. Overall study results and limits: It was approximately 170 TCR beta chains that were listed as cytomegalovirus-associated. Reports showed the classifier diagnosing cytomegalovirus status with high specificity and sensitivity.

Libraries were prepared by immunoSEQ multiplex PCR; TCRdb keeps only in-frame clonotypes and omits some of them. Here the sample spans about 170,000 clones, around nine tenths being singletons. In germline, CDR1 is SGHVS, CDR2 FQNEAQ. The CDR3 loop spans 13 amino acids. V was pared by 5 bases and J by 7 bases, with 14 bases between. The chain recombines TRBV7-8 with TRBJ1-2; D perhaps matches TRBD1 (6 bases). What was sequenced was PBMCs. The clonotype comes from a man aged 18 to 35 in good health and CMV-seropositive. The CDR3 spells CASSPRGAGGYTF. The CDR3, as DNA: TGTGCCAGCAGCCCCCGGGGGGCGGGTGGCTACACCTTC.